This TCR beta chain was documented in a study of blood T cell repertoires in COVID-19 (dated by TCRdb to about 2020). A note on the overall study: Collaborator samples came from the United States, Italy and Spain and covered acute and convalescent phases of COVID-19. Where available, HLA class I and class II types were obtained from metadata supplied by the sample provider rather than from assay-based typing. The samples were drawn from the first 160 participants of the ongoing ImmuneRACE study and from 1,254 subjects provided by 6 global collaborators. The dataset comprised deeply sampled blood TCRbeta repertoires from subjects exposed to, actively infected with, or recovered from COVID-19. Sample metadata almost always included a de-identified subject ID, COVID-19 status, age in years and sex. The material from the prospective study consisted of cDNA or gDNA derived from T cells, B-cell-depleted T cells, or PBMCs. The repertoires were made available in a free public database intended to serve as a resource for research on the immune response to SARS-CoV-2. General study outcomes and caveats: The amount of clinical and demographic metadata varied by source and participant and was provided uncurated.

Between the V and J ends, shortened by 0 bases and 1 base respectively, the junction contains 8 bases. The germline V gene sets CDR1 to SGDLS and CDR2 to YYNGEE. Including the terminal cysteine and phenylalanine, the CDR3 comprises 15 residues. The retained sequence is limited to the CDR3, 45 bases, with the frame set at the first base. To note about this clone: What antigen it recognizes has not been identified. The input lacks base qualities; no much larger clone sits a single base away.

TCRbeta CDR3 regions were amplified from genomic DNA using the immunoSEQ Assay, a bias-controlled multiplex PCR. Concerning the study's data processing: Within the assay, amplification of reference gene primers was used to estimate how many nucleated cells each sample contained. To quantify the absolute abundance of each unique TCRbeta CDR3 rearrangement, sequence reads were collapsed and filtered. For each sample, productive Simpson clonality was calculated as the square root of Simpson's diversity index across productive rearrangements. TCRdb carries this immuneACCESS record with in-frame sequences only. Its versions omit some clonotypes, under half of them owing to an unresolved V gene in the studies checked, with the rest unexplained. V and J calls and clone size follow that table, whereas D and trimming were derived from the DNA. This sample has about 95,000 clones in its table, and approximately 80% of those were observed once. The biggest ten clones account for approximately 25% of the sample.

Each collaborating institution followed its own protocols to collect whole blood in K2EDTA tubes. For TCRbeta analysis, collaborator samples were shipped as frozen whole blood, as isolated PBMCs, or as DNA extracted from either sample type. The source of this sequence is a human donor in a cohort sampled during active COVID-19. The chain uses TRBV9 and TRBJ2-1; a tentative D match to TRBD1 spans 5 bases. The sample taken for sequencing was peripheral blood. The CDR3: CASSVGQGSYNEQFF. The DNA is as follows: TGTGCCAGCAGCGTAGGCCAGGGATCCTACAATGAGCAGTTCTTC.